A single sample gave rise to the 20 T cell receptor beta chains below, sequenced in a study of T cells in Graves' hyperthyroidism and ophthalmopathy. Amplification yielded TCR beta CDR3 regions, with RNA transcripts as the source. In the first-round RT-PCR of the TCR CDR3, the HTBI primer set was used. TCRdb itself ran the multiplex PCR reads through MiXCR, one entry per CDR3 protein. Among under 450,000 distinct CDR3 sequences listed, approximately 14% were seen once. Material: blood. The receptor source for this set is a woman aged 18-29 years with Graves' hyperthyroidism.

This clonotype was observed a few times. The genes are TRBV6-2 or TRBV6-3 and TRBJ1-1, with 7 positions matching TRBD1. The CDR3 spans 17 residues. The junction had 9 bases not matched to a gene; V was cut back by 2 bases and J by 0 bases. Germline V gives CDR1 MNHEY, CDR2 SVGEGT. The chain's CDR3 is CASSYTETGFMNTEAFF. CDR3 in DNA: TGTGCCAGCAGTTACACGGAGACAGGGTTTATGAACACTGAAGCTTTCTTT.

This clonotype has at least ten counts. The rearrangement joins TRBV11-1 to TRBJ2-1; 8 nucleotides line up with TRBD2. The CDR3 consists of 16 residues. Germline V gene data show CDR1 as SGHAT and CDR2 as FQDESV (reference sequence). The V gene end was trimmed by 5 bases and the J gene end by 8 bases; junction bases not matched to a gene: 14. CDR3 loop: CASSPSGRGGGDEQFF. For the CDR3, the DNA is TGTGCCAGCAGCCCGAGCGGGAGAGGAGGTGGGGATGAGCAGTTCTTC.

This clonotype was detected many times. The chain joins TRBV20-1 to TRBJ2-7, with no clear D. Germline V CDR1 and CDR2: DFQATT, SNEGSKA (reference sequence). Trimming removed 5 bases from V and 0 bases from J, with 14 bases in between. The CDR3 contains 14 residues. The CDR3 region has the DNA TGCAGTGCTTCACGTTCCTGGCGCTCCTACGAGCAGTACTTC. Translating gives CSASRSWRSYEQYF.

This rearrangement joins TRBV14 to TRBJ2-7; 9 bases are a match to TRBD2. CDR1 is SGHDN and CDR2 is FVKESK in the germline V gene. V shed 0 bases, J shed 6 bases, and the junction held 6 bases outside the gene matches. This CDR3 has 15 amino acids. CDR3 DNA: TGTGCCAGCAGCCAAGATGGCGGGGGGGCCTCCGAGCAGTACTTC. It specifies CASSQDGGGASEQYF.

This clonotype was observed at least ten times. The chain carries TRBV10-3 and TRBJ1-2, with unresolved D. This CDR3 is built from 13 residues. Trimming took 3 bases from V and 4 from J, leaving 9 bases between them. Per germline, CDR1 ENHRY and CDR2 SYGVKD. CDR3 sequence: CAISDLGSYGYTF. In nucleotides, the CDR3 is TGTGCCATCAGTGACTTGGGCTCCTATGGCTACACCTTC.

The genes are TRBV24-1 and TRBJ1-4, with D unresolved. The CDR3 contains 15 residues. In germline, CDR1 is KGHDR, CDR2 SFDVKD. Deletions cut 3 bases from V and 0 bases from J, with 7 bases between. The CDR3 sequence is CATSDGVTTNEKLFF. The CDR3 region has the DNA TGTGCCACCAGTGATGGGGTTACAACTAATGAAAAACTGTTTTTT.

The genes are TRBV19 and TRBJ2-7, with TRBD1 matching 9 bases. The V gene's germline CDR1 is LNHDA and CDR2 SQIVND (reference sequence). Losses at the gene ends were 3 bases for V and 4 bases for J; bases not matched to a gene: 7. This CDR3 has 15 amino acids. CDR3 sequence: CASSMGPGQGYEQYF. CDR3 DNA: TGTGCCAGTAGTATGGGCCCCGGACAGGGGTACGAGCAGTACTTC. Variable domain in full (rest from reference TRBV19 and TRBJ2-7): DGGITQSPKYLFRKEGQNVTLSCEQNLNHDAMYWYRQDPGQGLRLIYYSQIVNDFQKGDIAEGYSVSREKKESFPLTVTSAQKNPTAFYLCASSMGPGQGYEQYFGPGTRLTVT.

CDR3 in amino acids: CASSHDLNEQFF. DNA of the CDR3: TGCGCCAGCAGCCACGATTTAAATGAGCAGTTCTTC. The chain has TRBV4-1 and TRBJ2-1, with D unclear. The CDR3 runs 12 residues. Per the germline V gene, CDR1 is MGHRA and CDR2 is YSYEKL. V lost 3 bases and J 7 bases, leaving 7 bases between the germline ends.

This clonotype was seen many times. The chain combines TRBV11-2 with TRBJ2-2; D uncertain. CDR1 and CDR2 from the germline V gene are SGHAT and FQNNGV. CDR3 length: 13 residues. V lost 5 bases and J 4 bases, leaving 8 bases between the germline ends. Here the CDR3 reads CASSGQPTGELFF. DNA for the CDR3: TGTGCCAGCAGCGGCCAACCCACCGGGGAGCTGTTTTTT.

The chain employs TRBV12-3 or TRBV12-4 and TRBJ2-1; 7 bases fit TRBD2. The trim removed 3 bases at V and 4 bases at J, leaving 12 bases unmatched. The CDR3 is made up of 17 amino acids. As DNA, the CDR3 is TGTGCCAGCAGTTTCCTTCTTGGCGGGGGTATATACAATGAGCAGTTCTTC. Its protein is CASSFLLGGGIYNEQFF.

As for this clonotype: A much larger clone lies a single base off, so this may be a read error. The V call is TRBV28, the J call TRBJ2-7; TRBD1 might be the D (5 bases). Germline assignment: CDR1 MDHEN and CDR2 SYDVKM. CDR3 length: 16 residues. In nucleotides, the CDR3 is TGTGCCGGCAGTTCATCCATTGGCAGGGAAGGTCTAGGGCAGTACTTC. Its protein product is CAGSSSIGREGLGQYF.

This clonotype was seen repeatedly, ten times or more. The chain couples TRBV13 to TRBJ2-1, with 10 bases fitting TRBD2. Germline-derived CDR1 and CDR2 are PRHDT and FYEKMQ (reference sequence). This CDR3 contains 15 residues. V shed 5 bases, J shed 3 bases, and the junction held 4 bases outside the gene matches. Here the CDR3 reads CASSRLAGDYNEQFF. The CDR3 nucleotides read TGTGCCAGCAGCCGTCTAGCGGGAGACTACAATGAGCAGTTCTTC.

This clonotype was counted at least ten times. V and J are TRBV7-2 and TRBJ2-5; 9 bases are shared with TRBD2. The germline gives CDR1 SGHTA, CDR2 FQGNSA. Trimming took 5 bases from V and 2 from J; bases not matched to a gene: 9. This CDR3 is 16 amino acids long. The chain's CDR3 is CASSLKAGGPQETQYF. The CDR3 coding sequence is TGTGCCAGCAGCCTCAAAGCGGGAGGCCCTCAAGAGACCCAGTACTTC.

The chain joins TRBV9 to TRBJ2-2; 8 positions agree with TRBD2. The germline V gene has CDR1 SGDLS and CDR2 YYNGEE. The CDR3 runs 16 residues. V was clipped by 4 bases and J by 2 bases; unmatched bases: 7. DNA for the CDR3: TGTGCCAGCAGCCCCAGGCTAGCGGGTAACACCGGGGAGCTGTTTTTT. Protein product: CASSPRLAGNTGELFF.

The chain employs TRBV7-8 and TRBJ1-1; a possible D gene is TRBD1 (5 bases). The CDR3 is 13 amino acids. V was clipped by 4 bases and J by 6 bases, with 12 bases between them. From germline, CDR1 is SGHVS and CDR2 FQNEAQ. CDR3 in amino acids: CASSSRGDAEAFF. In nucleotides, the CDR3 is TGTGCCAGCAGCTCCCGGGGGGATGCTGAAGCTTTCTTT.

There are many counts of this clonotype. The gene calls are TRBV7-8 and TRBJ2-1; weak D call: TRBD1 (6 bases). Germline CDR1 SGHVS, CDR2 FQNEAQ. The CDR3 is made up of 15 amino acids. Trimming pared 5 bases from V and 0 bases from J, leaving 11 bases between. DNA of the CDR3: TGTGCCAGCAGCCCCGGGACACTCTCCTACAATGAGCAGTTCTTC. Amino acid sequence: CASSPGTLSYNEQFF.

This clonotype was seen at least ten times. The chain carries TRBV28 and TRBJ2-1; D may be TRBD1 or TRBD2 (5 bases each). V shed 4 bases and J shed 4 bases, with 14 bases lying between them. The CDR3 is 15 amino acids. CDR1 and CDR2 from the germline V gene are MDHEN and SYDVKM. The CDR3 DNA reads as TGTGCCAGCAGTTCTCCCGGGACGGAGTACAATGAGCAGTTCTTC. It specifies CASSSPGTEYNEQFF.

The V and J genes are TRBV27 and TRBJ1-4, with 10 bases identical to TRBD1. Germline CDR1 MNHEY, CDR2 SMNVEV (reference sequence). V shed 5 bases, J shed 8 bases, and the junction held 20 bases outside the gene matches. The CDR3 is 19 amino acids. CDR3 sequence: CASSPNPRDRGPAGEKLFF. The CDR3, as DNA: TGTGCCAGCAGTCCTAACCCCCGGGACAGGGGACCAGCCGGGGAAAAACTGTTTTTT.

This clonotype was picked up a small number of times. This chain connects TRBV7-8 to TRBJ2-2; D gene unclear. V was trimmed by 0 bases and J by 2 bases, leaving 7 bases between them. Germline values: CDR1 SGHVS, CDR2 FQNEAQ. This CDR3 region has 15 residues. The CDR3 DNA reads as TGTGCCAGCAGCTTAGCAGCCACTAACACCGGGGAGCTGTTTTTT. It is translated as CASSLAATNTGELFF.

This clonotype has ten or more counts. The gene calls are TRBV12-3 or TRBV12-4 and TRBJ2-1; 9 nucleotides agree with TRBD2. V lost 2 bases and J lost 3; bases outside the gene matches: 2. The CDR3 is made up of 15 amino acids. CDR3 nucleotide sequence: TGTGCCAGCAGTTTAATAGCGGGAGACTACAATGAGCAGTTCTTC. Translation gives CASSLIAGDYNEQFF.